This T cell receptor beta chain was documented in a study of blood T cell repertoires in COVID-19. Overall study: There were acute and convalescent COVID-19 samples, and they came from the United States, Italy and Spain. The cDNA or gDNA used as material had been derived from T cells, B-cell-depleted T cells, or PBMCs.

Germline CDR1 LGHDT, CDR2 YNNKEL (reference sequence). Trimming removed 4 bases from V and 0 bases from J; junction bases left unmatched: 9. This CDR3 is 19 amino acids long. The repertoire was sequenced with immunoSEQ multiplex PCR; TCRdb's copy has only in-frame clones and lacks some. Seen here are about 200,000 clones, 65% to 85% observed once, and the top ten hold roughly 7%. Assignments of participants to cohorts depended upon their own reported clinical history. Donors of Cohort 3 who recovered were those that had two negative PCRs, clearance, or symptom resolution. The J gene is TRBJ2-1, the V gene TRBV3-1 (or the pseudogene TRBV3-2), with 13 bases aligning to TRBD2. The sequence derives from a man aged 35 to 55 who had recovered from COVID-19. The material sequenced was PBMCs or T cells enriched from blood (not recorded which). The CDR3 DNA follows: TGTGCCAGCAGCCCCGGACTAGCGGGGGACGTCAGCTCCTACAATGAGCAGTTCTTC. This encodes CASSPGLAGDVSSYNEQFF.